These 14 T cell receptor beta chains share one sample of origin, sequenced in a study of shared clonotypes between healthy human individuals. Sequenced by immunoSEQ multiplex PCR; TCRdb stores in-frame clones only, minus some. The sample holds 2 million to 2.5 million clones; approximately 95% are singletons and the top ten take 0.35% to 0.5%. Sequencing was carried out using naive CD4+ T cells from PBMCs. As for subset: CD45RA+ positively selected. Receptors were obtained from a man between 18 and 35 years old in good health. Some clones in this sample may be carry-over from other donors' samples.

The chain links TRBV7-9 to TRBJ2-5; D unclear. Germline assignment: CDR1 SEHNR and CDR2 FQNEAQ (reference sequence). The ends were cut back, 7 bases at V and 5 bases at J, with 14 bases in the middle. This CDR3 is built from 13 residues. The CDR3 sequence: CASTQWVAETQYF. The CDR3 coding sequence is TGTGCCAGCACCCAGTGGGTGGCGGAGACCCAGTACTTC.

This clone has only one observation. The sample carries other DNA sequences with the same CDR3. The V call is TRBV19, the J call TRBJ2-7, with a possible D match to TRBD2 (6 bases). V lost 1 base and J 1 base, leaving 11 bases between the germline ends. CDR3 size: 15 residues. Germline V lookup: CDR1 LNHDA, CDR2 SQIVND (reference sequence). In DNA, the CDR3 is TGTGCCAGTAGTATAGGTGGTAGCGGATCCTACGAGCAGTACTTC. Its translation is CASSIGGSGSYEQYF.

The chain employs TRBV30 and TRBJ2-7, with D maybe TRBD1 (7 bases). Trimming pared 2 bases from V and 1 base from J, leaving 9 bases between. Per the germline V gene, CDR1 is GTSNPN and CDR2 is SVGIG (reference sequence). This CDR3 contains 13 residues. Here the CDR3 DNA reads TGTGCCTGGAGTCAGGGGGGATCCTACGAGCAGTACTTC. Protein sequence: CAWSQGGSYEQYF.

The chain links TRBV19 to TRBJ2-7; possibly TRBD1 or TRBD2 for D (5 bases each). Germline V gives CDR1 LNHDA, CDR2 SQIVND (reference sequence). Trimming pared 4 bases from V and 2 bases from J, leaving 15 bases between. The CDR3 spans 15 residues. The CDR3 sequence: CASSTTGTGPYEQYF. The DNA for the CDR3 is TGTGCCAGTAGTACAACCGGGACGGGGCCCTACGAGCAGTACTTC.

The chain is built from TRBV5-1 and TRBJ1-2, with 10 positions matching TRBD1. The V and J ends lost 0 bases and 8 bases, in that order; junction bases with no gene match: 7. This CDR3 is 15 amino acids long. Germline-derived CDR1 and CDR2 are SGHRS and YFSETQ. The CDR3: CASSLETGGRRGYTF. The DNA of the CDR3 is TGCGCCAGCAGCTTGGAGACAGGGGGCAGAAGGGGCTACACCTTC. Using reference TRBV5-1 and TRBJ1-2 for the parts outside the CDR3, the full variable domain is KAGVTQTPRYLIKTRGQQVTLSCSPISGHRSVSWYQQTPGQGLQFLFEYFSETQRNKGNFPGRFSGRQFSNSRSEMNVSTLELGDSALYLCASSLETGGRRGYTFGSGTRLTVV.

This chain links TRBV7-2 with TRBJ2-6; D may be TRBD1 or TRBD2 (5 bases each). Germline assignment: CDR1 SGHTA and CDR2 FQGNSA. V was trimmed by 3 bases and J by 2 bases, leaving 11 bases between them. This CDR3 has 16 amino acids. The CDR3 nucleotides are TGTGCCAGCAGCTTCGGGACGGGCGCTGGGGCCAACGTCCTGACTTTC. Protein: CASSFGTGAGANVLTF.

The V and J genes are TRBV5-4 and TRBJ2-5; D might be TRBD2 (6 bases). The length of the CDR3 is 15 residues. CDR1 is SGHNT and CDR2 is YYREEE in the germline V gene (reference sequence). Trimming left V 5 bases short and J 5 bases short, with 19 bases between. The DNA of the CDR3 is TGTGCCAGCAGACAGCGACTAGTTAGTTCGGAGACCCAGTACTTC. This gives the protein CASRQRLVSSETQYF.

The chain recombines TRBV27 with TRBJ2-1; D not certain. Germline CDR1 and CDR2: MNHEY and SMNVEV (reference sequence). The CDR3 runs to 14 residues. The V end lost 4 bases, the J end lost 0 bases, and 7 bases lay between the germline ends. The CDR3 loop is CASSSNPSYNEQFF. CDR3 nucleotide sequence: TGTGCCAGCAGTTCCAACCCCTCCTACAATGAGCAGTTCTTC.

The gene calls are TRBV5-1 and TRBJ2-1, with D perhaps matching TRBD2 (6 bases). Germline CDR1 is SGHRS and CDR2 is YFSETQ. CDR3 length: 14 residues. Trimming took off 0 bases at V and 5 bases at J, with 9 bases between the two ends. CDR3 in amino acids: CASSLEREDNEQFF. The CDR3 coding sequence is TGCGCCAGCAGCTTGGAGAGGGAGGACAATGAGCAGTTCTTC.

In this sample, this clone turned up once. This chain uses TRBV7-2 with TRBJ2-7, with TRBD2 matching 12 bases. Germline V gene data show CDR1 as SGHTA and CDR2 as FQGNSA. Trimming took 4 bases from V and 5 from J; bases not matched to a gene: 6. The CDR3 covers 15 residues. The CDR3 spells CASSSPTSGSHEQYF. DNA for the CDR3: TGTGCCAGCAGCTCTCCGACTAGCGGGAGTCACGAGCAGTACTTC.

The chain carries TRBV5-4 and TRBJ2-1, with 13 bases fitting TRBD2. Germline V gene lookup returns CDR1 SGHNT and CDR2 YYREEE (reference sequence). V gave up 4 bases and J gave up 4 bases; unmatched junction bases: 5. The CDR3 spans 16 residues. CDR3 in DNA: TGTGCCAGCAGCGCCCGACTAGCGGGAGGTTACAATGAGCAGTTCTTC. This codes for CASSARLAGGYNEQFF.

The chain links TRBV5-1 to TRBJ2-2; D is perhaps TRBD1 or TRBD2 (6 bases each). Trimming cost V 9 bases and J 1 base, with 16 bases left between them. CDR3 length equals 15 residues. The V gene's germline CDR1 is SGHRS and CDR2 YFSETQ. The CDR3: CATTLGGWNTGELFF. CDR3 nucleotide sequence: TGCGCCACCACGTTGGGGGGCTGGAACACCGGGGAGCTGTTTTTT.

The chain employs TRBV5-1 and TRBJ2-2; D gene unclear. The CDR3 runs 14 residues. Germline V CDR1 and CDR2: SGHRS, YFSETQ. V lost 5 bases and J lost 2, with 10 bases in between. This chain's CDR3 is CASRGTLNTGELFF. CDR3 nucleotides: TGCGCCAGCAGAGGCACCCTTAACACCGGGGAGCTGTTTTTT.

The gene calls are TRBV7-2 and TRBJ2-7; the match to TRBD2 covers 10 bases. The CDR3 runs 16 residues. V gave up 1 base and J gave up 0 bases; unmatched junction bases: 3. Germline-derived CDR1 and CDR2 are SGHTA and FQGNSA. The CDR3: CASSLGPSGGSYEQYF. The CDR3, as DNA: TGTGCCAGCAGCTTAGGGCCTAGCGGGGGCTCCTACGAGCAGTACTTC.